This T cell receptor (beta chain) appears in the sequencing data of a study of early T cells in non-severe SARS-CoV-2 infection. TCRdb recomputed calls from the 5' RACE reads with MiXCR, one row per CDR3 protein. In the table there are fewer than 55,000 distinct CDR3 sequences, roughly 7% of which are singletons. This clonotype was recorded a few times. The sample consisted of whole blood. This clonotype was obtained from an adult who was a healthcare worker with PCR-confirmed SARS-CoV-2 infection or an uninfected control (not recorded which).

In nucleotides, the CDR3 is TGTGCCAGCAGTTCGCCCGGCACAGATACGCAGTATTTT. Protein: CASSSPGTDTQYF. The V gene is TRBV28, the J gene TRBJ2-3; the D is unclear. The CDR3 spans 13 residues. Looked up from germline, CDR1 is MDHEN and CDR2 is SYDVKM. V lost 4 bases, J lost 1 base, and 6 bases lay in between.